These T cell receptor beta chains were read from a single sample in a study of T-cell reconstitution after alpha-beta-depleted transplantation in children. TCRdb redid the calling of the PCR reads with MiXCR, one entry per CDR3 protein. The repertoire includes 200,000 or so distinct CDR3 sequences, approximately 7% of them detected once, and 4.5% to 6.5% sits in the top ten. This material consisted of PBMCs, taken before TCRalphabeta/CD19-depleted stem cell transplant. The origin of the receptors is a boy aged 2 to 9 with acute lymphoblastic leukemia, due to receive a stem cell transplant. Both conserved end residues are part of each CDR3. The D gene is left open where the match is weak. Expanded clones get a size class; other rows say once, few or many, or leave the size out.

>TRBV28|TRBJ2-1|TRBD2|many
TGTGCCAGCAGTCTCTATACTAGCGGGAAAGGCGATGAGCAGTTCTTC
CASSLYTSGKGDEQFF
>TRBV28|TRBJ2-7|NA|many
TGTGCCAGCAGTCCCACCCGGGGATACGAGCAGTACTTC
CASSPTRGYEQYF
>TRBV7-9|TRBJ2-2|TRBD2|many
TGTGCCAGCAGCTCCCCATTGCAGCGGGGTCGTACCGGGGAGCTGTTTTTT
CASSSPLQRGRTGELFF
>TRBV11-2|TRBJ2-1|TRBD1|few
TGTGCCAGCAGCAAGAATTCCGGGACAGACAATGAGCAGTTCTTC
CASSKNSGTDNEQFF
>TRBV3-1|TRBJ2-1|TRBD2|NA
TGTGCCTTCAGTTCACCCGGACTAGCGGGAGTTGGCGACAATGAGCAGTTCTTC
CAFSSPGLAGVGDNEQFF
>TRBV4-3|TRBJ2-5|NA|many
TGCGCCAGCAGCCTGACCGTCGAAAGTGGCGAGACCCAGTACTTC
CASSLTVESGETQYF
>TRBV20-1|TRBJ2-2|TRBD2|many
TGCAGTGCTAGAGAGGTTCCGGGACTAGCGGGGCTGAACACCGGGGAGCTGTTTTTT
CSAREVPGLAGLNTGELFF
>TRBV7-6|TRBJ2-5|NA|many
TGTGCCAGCAGCTTAGAGGGCAGGGCGTCTCTTTCGGAGACCCAGTACTTC
CASSLEGRASLSETQYF
>TRBV12-3/TRBV12-4|TRBJ2-5|NA|NA
TGTGCCAGCAGTTTACTACAGGAACAAGAGACCCAGTACTTC
CASSLLQEQETQYF
>TRBV12-3/TRBV12-4|TRBJ2-1|NA|many
TGTGCCACTAATACACAGGGTCCGGCCTACAATGAGCAGTTCTTC
CATNTQGPAYNEQFF
>TRBV5-1|TRBJ2-1|TRBD1|many
TGCGCCAGCAGCCCGGGGGACAGGGAACACAATGAGCAGTTCTTC
CASSPGDREHNEQFF
>TRBV12-3/TRBV12-4|TRBJ1-2|NA|many
TGTGCCAGCAGTTTCCCGACGGATGGCTACACCTTC
CASSFPTDGYTF
>TRBV12-3/TRBV12-4|TRBJ1-2|NA|few
TGTGCCAGCAGTTTTTCGGGGGGTAGAGCTAACTATGGCTACACCTTC
CASSFSGGRANYGYTF
>TRBV29-1|TRBJ2-3|NA|many
TGCAGCGTCGAGCCTGGGGGCACAGATACGCAGTATTTT
CSVEPGGTDTQYF
>TRBV20-1|TRBJ1-5|TRBD1|few
TGCAGTGCTAGCGGGACAGGGCGGGACCAGCCCCAGCATTTT
CSASGTGRDQPQHF
>TRBV7-9|TRBJ1-6|NA|many
TGTGCCAGCAGCTTAGAAGCGGACCGGGCACCCCTCCACTTT
CASSLEADRAPLHF
>TRBV6-2/TRBV6-3|TRBJ2-1|NA|many
TGTGCCAGCATGCCGAGTTACGGACCGGTCCGGGAGCAGTTCTTC
CASMPSYGPVREQFF
>TRBV12-3/TRBV12-4|TRBJ1-2|NA|NA
TGTGCCAGCAGTTTTAGTAGGGGCCTTATGGGCTACACCTTC
CASSFSRGLMGYTF
>TRBV7-8|TRBJ2-4|TRBD2|NA
TGTGCCAGCAGCTTAGCAGGGAGGGGAAGTAACATTCAGTACTTC
CASSLAGRGSNIQYF
>TRBV20-1|TRBJ2-1|TRBD2|NA
TGCTGTGCTAGAGATCTGAAGGCAGTGACTAGCGGGATGAGCTCCTACAATGAGCAGTTCTTC
CCARDLKAVTSGMSSYNEQFF
>TRBV28|TRBJ2-1|TRBD2|NA
TGTGCCAGCAGCTACTTAATAGCGGGAGTAGGAAATGAGCAGTTCTTC
CASSYLIAGVGNEQFF
>TRBV19|TRBJ1-1|NA|NA
TGTGCCAGTACCCCCAGGGTGAACACTGAAGCTTTCTTT
CASTPRVNTEAFF
>TRBV7-2|TRBJ2-1|TRBD2|many
TGTGCCAGCAGTAATCTAGCGGGGGGGCCTGTTGAGCAGTTCTTC
CASSNLAGGPVEQFF
>TRBV7-3|TRBJ1-2|NA|many
TGTGCCAGCAGCCCAGGAGACGGTCGCTATGGCTACACCTTC
CASSPGDGRYGYTF
>TRBV12-3/TRBV12-4|TRBJ1-3|NA|few
TGTGCCACCCCGATTGGGTACACCATATATTTT
CATPIGYTIYF
>TRBV5-1|TRBJ2-1|NA|many
TGCGCCAGCAGCGGGGGGACGAGCGGGACAGACAATGAGCAGTTCTTC
CASSGGTSGTDNEQFF
>TRBV10-2|TRBJ2-7|TRBD2|NA
TGCGCCAGCAGGGCCTCTAGCGGGAGGGGCCACGAGCAGTACTTC
CASRASSGRGHEQYF
>TRBV20-1|TRBJ2-1|NA|many
TGCAGTGCACCGGGACCAATAGCCAACAATGAGCAGTTCTTC
CSAPGPIANNEQFF
>TRBV7-2|TRBJ1-3|NA|NA
TGTGCCAGCAGCGTCTCTGGAAACACCATATATTTT
CASSVSGNTIYF
>TRBV12-3/TRBV12-4|TRBJ2-2|TRBD2|once
TGTGCCAGCAGTCCCGATCGTGGGACTAGCGGGACCGTCGCCGGGGAGCTGTTTTTT
CASSPDRGTSGTVAGELFF
>TRBV28|TRBJ1-2|NA|many
TGTGCCAGCAGTTTCGAAGCAGCTAACTATGGCTACACCTTC
CASSFEAANYGYTF
>TRBV28|TRBJ1-4|NA|many
TGTGCCAGCAGTCACCGGGCCTATTGGAGGAGTAAGGATGAAAAACTGTTTTTT
CASSHRAYWRSKDEKLFF
>TRBV11-1|TRBJ1-2|TRBD1|few
TGTGCCAGCAGCCAGGTCCCGGGACAGGGGACAGGTGGCTATGGCTACACCTTC
CASSQVPGQGTGGYGYTF
>TRBV10-2|TRBJ2-3|NA|few
TGCGCCAGCAGTGAGTCGAGGGGGGCCGGGACAGATACGCAGTATTTT
CASSESRGAGTDTQYF
>TRBV12-3/TRBV12-4|TRBJ1-1|NA|many
TGTGCCAGCAGCGTCAGGACCACGTGGACTGAAGCTTTCTTT
CASSVRTTWTEAFF
>TRBV10-3|TRBJ2-5|TRBD2|many
TGTGCCACCTCCCCGGGAGGGGGGACAGAGACCCAGTACTTC
CATSPGGGTETQYF
>TRBV7-2|TRBJ2-7|NA|few
TGTGCCAGCAGCTTTGGTAAAGGGTCCCCCTACGAGCAGTACTTC
CASSFGKGSPYEQYF
>TRBV11-2|TRBJ2-1|TRBD2|NA
TGTGCCAGCAGCGATATGTTGGGAGCGGGGGGCTACAATGAGCAGTTCTTC
CASSDMLGAGGYNEQFF
>TRBV12-3/TRBV12-4|TRBJ1-2|NA|NA
TGTGCCAGCAGTCCGCTACAGGGATCTAAGGGCTACACCTTC
CASSPLQGSKGYTF
>TRBV7-9|TRBJ2-5|NA|many
TGTGCCAGCAGCTTCGAGGGTCGGGGGGAGACCCAGTACTTC
CASSFEGRGETQYF
>TRBV7-9|TRBJ1-4|NA|many
TGTGCCAGCAGCCCCAGCGTGGGGGGGCGTAATGAAAAACTGTTTTTT
CASSPSVGGRNEKLFF
>TRBV6-2/TRBV6-3|TRBJ1-2|NA|few
TGTGCCAACCCACTGGACGCTATTAACTATGGCTACACCTTC
CANPLDAINYGYTF
>TRBV5-1|TRBJ2-1|NA|many
TGCGCCAGCACCCCTGCCGGACTAAACTCCTACAATGAGCAGTTCTTC
CASTPAGLNSYNEQFF
>TRBV7-2|TRBJ2-5|NA|NA
TGTGCCAGCAGCTTACCCCTGCGGCCAGAGACCCAGTACTTC
CASSLPLRPETQYF
>TRBV19|TRBJ1-5|NA|few
TGTGCCAGTAGTTGGCAGGAGGGTGTTCAGCCCCAGCATTTT
CASSWQEGVQPQHF
>TRBV18|TRBJ1-5|NA|NA
TGTGCCAGCTCACCTGGGCCCCCGGGGAGCAATCAGCCCCAGCATTTT
CASSPGPPGSNQPQHF
>TRBV3-1|TRBJ1-5|NA|many
TGTGCCAGCAGCCAACTCGGTCAGCCCCAGCATTTT
CASSQLGQPQHF
>TRBV5-1|TRBJ2-7|NA|many
TGCGCCAGTGCGCAGGGATACGAGCAGTACTTC
CASAQGYEQYF
>TRBV7-9|TRBJ1-5|NA|many
TGTGCCAGCGGGTATGGCAGCGAGAGCAATCAGCCCCAGCATTTT
CASGYGSESNQPQHF
>TRBV25-1|TRBJ2-7|NA|NA
TGTGCCAGCAGTGGCCCGGACTCACGGGGGTACGAGCAGTACTTC
CASSGPDSRGYEQYF
>TRBV7-9|TRBJ2-3|NA|many
TGTGCCAGCAGCTTAGGTGGAGGAGGGGGCACAGATACGCAGTATTTT
CASSLGGGGGTDTQYF
>TRBV4-1|TRBJ2-1|NA|many
TGCGCCAGCAGCATAGGGGACTACAATGAGCAGTTCTTC
CASSIGDYNEQFF
>TRBV29-1|TRBJ1-4|NA|many
TGCAGCGTTTTACACGCCAGAGGTGAAAAACTGTTTTTT
CSVLHARGEKLFF
>TRBV28|TRBJ2-1|TRBD2|many
TGTGCCAGCAGTAAAGCGGGAGGGCGGTACAATGAGCAGTTCTTC
CASSKAGGRYNEQFF
>TRBV28|TRBJ2-7|NA|many
TGTGCCAGCAGTTTCCAGAGCTCCTACGAGCAGTACTTC
CASSFQSSYEQYF
>TRBV7-5|TRBJ2-3|NA|NA
NA
CISVSEAFSGQGSTDTQYF
>TRBV7-2|TRBJ1-5|NA|many
TGTGCCAGCAGCCCCCAACTACAACTGCCCCAGCATTTT
CASSPQLQLPQHF
>TRBV7-2|TRBJ2-7|NA|many
TGTGCCAGCAGCTTAGCGCTTGAGGGGGAGCAGTACTTC
CASSLALEGEQYF